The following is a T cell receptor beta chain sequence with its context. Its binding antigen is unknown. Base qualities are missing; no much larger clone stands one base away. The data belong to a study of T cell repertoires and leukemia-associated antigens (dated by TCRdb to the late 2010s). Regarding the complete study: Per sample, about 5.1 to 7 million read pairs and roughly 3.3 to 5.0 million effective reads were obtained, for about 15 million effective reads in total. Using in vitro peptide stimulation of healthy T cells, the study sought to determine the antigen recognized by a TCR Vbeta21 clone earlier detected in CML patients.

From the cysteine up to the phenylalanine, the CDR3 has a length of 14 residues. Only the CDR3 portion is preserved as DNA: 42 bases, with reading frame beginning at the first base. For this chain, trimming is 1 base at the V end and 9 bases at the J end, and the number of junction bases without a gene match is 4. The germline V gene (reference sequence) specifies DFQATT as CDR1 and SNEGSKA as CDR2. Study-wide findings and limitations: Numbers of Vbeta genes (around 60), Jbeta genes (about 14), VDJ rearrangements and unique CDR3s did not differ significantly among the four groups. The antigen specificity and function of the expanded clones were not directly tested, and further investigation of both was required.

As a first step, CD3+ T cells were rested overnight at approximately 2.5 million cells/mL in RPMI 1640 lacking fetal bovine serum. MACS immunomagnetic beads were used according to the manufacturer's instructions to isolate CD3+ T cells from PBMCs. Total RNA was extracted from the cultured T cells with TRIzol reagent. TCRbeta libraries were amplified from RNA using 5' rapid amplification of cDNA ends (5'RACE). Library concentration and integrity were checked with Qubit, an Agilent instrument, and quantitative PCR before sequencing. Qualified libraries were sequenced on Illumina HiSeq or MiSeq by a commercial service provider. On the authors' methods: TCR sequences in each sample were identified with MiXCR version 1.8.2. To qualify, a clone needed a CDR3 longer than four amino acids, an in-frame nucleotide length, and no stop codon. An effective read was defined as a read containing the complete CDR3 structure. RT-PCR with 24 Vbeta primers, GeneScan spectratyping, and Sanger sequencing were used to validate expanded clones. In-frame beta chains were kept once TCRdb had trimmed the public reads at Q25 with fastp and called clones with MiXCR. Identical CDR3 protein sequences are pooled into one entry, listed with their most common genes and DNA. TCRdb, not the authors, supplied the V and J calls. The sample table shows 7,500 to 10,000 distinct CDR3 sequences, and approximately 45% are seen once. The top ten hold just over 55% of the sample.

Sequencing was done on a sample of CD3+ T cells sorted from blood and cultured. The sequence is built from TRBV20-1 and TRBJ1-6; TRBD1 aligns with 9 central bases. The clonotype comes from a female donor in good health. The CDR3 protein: CSARATGGGSPLHF. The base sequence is TGCAGTGCTAGAGCAACAGGGGGCGGTTCACCCCTCCACTTT.